Listed here are 12 T cell receptor beta chains from one sample, sequenced in a study of CXCR3-negative and CXCR3-positive naive CD8 T cells. General observations from the study: Hydrophobicity of TRB CDR3s was greater in CXCR3-positive naive cells than in CXCR3-negative naive cells.

Libraries were UMI-labeled 5' RACE TRB cDNA. TCRdb re-called the 5' RACE reads and shows each CDR3 protein once, DNA omitted. This repertoire includes fewer than 65,000 distinct CDR3 sequences. Their antigen targets remain unknown. The sample comprised naive CXCR3+ CD8+ T cells from blood. Subset denoted: CD45RO-CCR7+CD27+CD95- naive CD8+ T cells expressing CXCR3 (TNR3+). The receptors were gathered from a human donor in good health. Some clones in this sample may be carry-over from other donors' samples.

This chain connects TRBV7-9 to TRBJ2-5; with no DNA, the TCRdb D assignment of TRBD2 cannot be verified. The CDR3 length is 14 residues. CDR1 SEHNR and CDR2 FQNEAQ come from the germline V gene (reference sequence). The chain's CDR3 is CASSLRDFQETQYF.

The V and J genes are TRBV5-5 and TRBJ2-7. The CDR3 consists of 15 residues. From germline, CDR1 is SGHKS and CDR2 YYEKEE (reference sequence). The CDR3 sequence: CASSLSREGIHEQYF.

CDR3 sequence: CASSLVGHANEQFF. This chain links TRBV7-9 with TRBJ2-1; TCRdb proposes TRBD1, but this gene call is untestable without DNA. Germline V lookup: CDR1 SEHNR, CDR2 FQNEAQ (reference sequence). This CDR3 has 14 amino acids.

This chain connects TRBV4-2 to TRBJ1-2; TCRdb's D call, TRBD1, is unchecked because there is no DNA. The CDR3 runs 16 residues. Germline V gene data show CDR1 as LGHNA and CDR2 as YNFKEQ. The CDR3 loop is CASSQAPGQPNYGYTF.

V is TRBV29-1 and J is TRBJ2-7; absent DNA, TCRdb's TRBD2 call cannot be checked. Germline CDR1 SQVTM, CDR2 ANQGSEA. The length of the CDR3 is 12 residues. The CDR3 protein is CSVVASGSEQYF.

This sequence joins TRBV29-1 and TRBJ2-7; the D call from TCRdb, TRBD1, cannot be confirmed without DNA. The length of the CDR3 is 14 residues. Germline lookup yields CDR1 SQVTM and CDR2 ANQGSEA. CDR3 sequence reads: CSVEGTGEGFEQYF.

CDR3 sequence: CASSKGDRGYEQYF. The chain joins TRBV21-1 to TRBJ2-7; the TRBD1 assignment by TCRdb is unverifiable without DNA. TRBV21-1 has pseudogene status. The CDR3 is made up of 14 amino acids.

This chain connects TRBV7-9 to TRBJ2-5. CDR1 is SEHNR, CDR2 FQNEAQ, per germline (reference sequence). The CDR3 runs 13 residues. CDR3 protein: CASSLLVQETQYF.

The rearrangement joins TRBV15 to TRBJ2-7; the D call from TCRdb, TRBD1, cannot be confirmed without DNA. Germline-derived CDR1 and CDR2 are LNHNV and YYDKDF (reference sequence). This CDR3 comprises 16 residues. The CDR3 is CATSRDSMTVKYEQYF.

The chain recombines TRBV27 with TRBJ2-1; TCRdb lists TRBD2, though no DNA is available to test this call. The CDR3 extends over 16 amino acids. From germline, CDR1 is MNHEY and CDR2 SMNVEV (reference sequence). Here the CDR3 reads CASSLRLAGGYNEQFF.

The chain is built from TRBV27 and TRBJ1-6; TCRdb's D call, TRBD1, is unchecked because there is no DNA. This CDR3 region has 17 residues. CDR1 and CDR2 (germline): MNHEY, SMNVEV (reference sequence). The CDR3 region is CASRDTDRTAYNSPLHF.

This clonotype is deemed medium-sized by its frequency. CDR3 amino acids: CASSYLGGFYGYTF. The chain carries TRBV6-5 and TRBJ1-2; the TRBD1 assignment by TCRdb is unverifiable without DNA. In germline, CDR1 is MNHEY, CDR2 SVGAGI. CDR3 length: 14 residues.